These T cell receptor beta chains were read from a single sample in a study of breast tumors, draining lymph nodes, adjacent tissues. TCRdb reanalysed the multiplex PCR reads using MiXCR and keeps one entry per CDR3 protein. Of fewer than 250,000 distinct CDR3 sequences listed, about 32% are singletons. Sequences were obtained from axillary lymph node tissue. The receptors shown here come from a female donor with breast cancer. Some clones in this sample may be carry-over from other donors' samples. Each CDR3 is given with its conserved first and last residue. Fields, in order: clone size, D gene, J gene, V gene, CDR3 protein, CDR3 DNA. The D gene is left open where the match is weak. Size is omitted from some rows. Given values are once, few, many or a class for expanded clones.

abundance: many
d_gene: .
j_gene: TRBJ1-2
v_gene: TRBV6-1
CDR3aa: CASSPGFYGYTF
CDR3nt: TGTGCCAGCAGTCCGGGTTTCTATGGCTACACCTTC

abundance: .
d_gene: TRBD2
j_gene: TRBJ2-1
v_gene: TRBV27
CDR3aa: CASSSSRLWEGLAEQFF
CDR3nt: TGTGCCAGCAGTTCCTCGCGTCTGTGGGAGGGCCTCGCTGAGCAGTTCTTC

abundance: .
d_gene: .
j_gene: TRBJ1-1
v_gene: TRBV12-3/TRBV12-4
CDR3aa: CASMGAVEAFF
CDR3nt: TGTGCCAGCATGGGGGCAGTTGAAGCTTTCTTT

abundance: many
d_gene: .
j_gene: TRBJ1-4
v_gene: TRBV19
CDR3aa: CATHGAGYEKLFF
CDR3nt: TGTGCCACCCATGGGGCGGGGTATGAAAAACTGTTTTTT

abundance: .
d_gene: TRBD2
j_gene: TRBJ2-7
v_gene: TRBV7-9
CDR3aa: CASRPGLAGGVGEQYF
CDR3nt: TGTGCCAGCAGACCGGGACTAGCGGGAGGTGTCGGGGAGCAGTACTTC

abundance: few
d_gene: .
j_gene: TRBJ1-1
v_gene: TRBV29-1
CDR3aa: CSSESHTEAFF
CDR3nt: TGCAGTTCTGAGAGTCACACTGAAGCTTTCTTT

abundance: .
d_gene: .
j_gene: TRBJ1-2
v_gene: TRBV10-2
CDR3aa: CASSCGGNYGYTF
CDR3nt: TGCGCCAGCTCGTGTGGGGGCAACTATGGCTACACCTTC

abundance: .
d_gene: .
j_gene: TRBJ1-2
v_gene: TRBV20-1
CDR3aa: CCAGGLAYGYTF
CDR3nt: TGCTGTGCGGGGGGACTTGCATATGGCTACACCTTC

abundance: .
d_gene: TRBD1
j_gene: TRBJ1-5
v_gene: TRBV19
CDR3aa: CATPDRSNQPQHF
CDR3nt: TGTGCCACCCCGGACAGGTCCAATCAGCCCCAGCATTTT

abundance: .
d_gene: .
j_gene: TRBJ2-6
v_gene: TRBV11-2
CDR3aa: CASSLWGINSGANALTF
CDR3nt: TGTGCCAGCAGCTTGTGGGGTATTAACTCTGGGGCCAACGCCCTGACTTTC

abundance: .
d_gene: TRBD1
j_gene: TRBJ2-7
v_gene: TRBV25-1
CDR3aa: CARETGDSEQYF
CDR3nt: TGTGCTAGGGAGACAGGGGACTCCGAGCAGTACTTC

abundance: .
d_gene: .
j_gene: TRBJ1-4
v_gene: TRBV15
CDR3aa: CATSRDLSEKLFF
CDR3nt: TGTGCCACCAGCAGAGATCTGAGCGAAAAACTGTTTTTT

abundance: .
d_gene: TRBD1
j_gene: TRBJ1-1
v_gene: TRBV10-3
CDR3aa: CAISESGRGRDTEAFF
CDR3nt: TGTGCCATCAGTGAGTCGGGTAGGGGGCGGGACACTGAAGCTTTCTTT

abundance: .
d_gene: .
j_gene: TRBJ2-2
v_gene: TRBV12-3/TRBV12-4
CDR3aa: CASSFWRSGFTGELSF
CDR3nt: TGTGCCAGCAGTTTCTGGCGTAGCGGTTTCACCGGGGAGCTGTCTTTT

abundance: many
d_gene: .
j_gene: TRBJ1-6
v_gene: TRBV5-5
CDR3aa: CASSSRQDNNSPLHF
CDR3nt: TGTGCCAGCAGCTCCCGCCAGGATAATAATTCACCCCTCCACTTT

abundance: many
d_gene: .
j_gene: TRBJ1-6
v_gene: TRBV20-1
CDR3aa: CSARSNSPLHF
CDR3nt: TGCAGTGCTCGATCAAATTCACCCCTCCACTTT

abundance: .
d_gene: TRBD1
j_gene: TRBJ1-4
v_gene: TRBV13
CDR3aa: CASNQGGEEKLFF
CDR3nt: TGTGCCAGCAACCAGGGGGGGGAAGAAAAACTGTTTTTT

abundance: .
d_gene: .
j_gene: TRBJ2-3
v_gene: TRBV4-3
CDR3aa: CASSQDRGTYEQYF
CDR3nt: TGCGCCAGCAGCCAAGATCGGGGTACCTATGAGCAGTATTTT

abundance: many
d_gene: .
j_gene: TRBJ2-7
v_gene: TRBV7-9
CDR3aa: CASSLDIRNEQYF
CDR3nt: TGTGCCAGCAGCTTAGACATTAGGAACGAGCAGTACTTC

abundance: .
d_gene: TRBD1
j_gene: TRBJ2-5
v_gene: TRBV24-1
CDR3aa: CATSDRGTGAKTQYF
CDR3nt: TGTGCCACCAGTGACCGAGGGACAGGGGCTAAGACCCAGTACTTC

abundance: many
d_gene: TRBD2
j_gene: TRBJ2-1
v_gene: TRBV4-1
CDR3aa: CASSPLSSGSYNEQFF
CDR3nt: TGCGCCAGCAGCCCTCTATCTAGCGGGAGTTACAATGAGCAGTTCTTC

abundance: .
d_gene: .
j_gene: TRBJ1-3
v_gene: TRBV4-1
CDR3aa: CASSLLTSGDTIYF
CDR3nt: TGCGCCAGCAGCCTCCTAACTAGCGGAGACACCATATATTTT

abundance: .
d_gene: TRBD2
j_gene: TRBJ2-7
v_gene: TRBV2
CDR3aa: CARPGTSGIGEQYF
CDR3nt: TGTGCCAGACCCGGGACTAGCGGGATCGGAGAGCAGTACTTC

abundance: .
d_gene: .
j_gene: TRBJ2-5
v_gene: TRBV7-2
CDR3aa: CASSSSGW
CDR3nt: TGTGCCAGCAGCTCCTCGGGGTGG

abundance: many
d_gene: .
j_gene: TRBJ2-5
v_gene: TRBV5-8
CDR3aa: CASSPRTSQETQYF
CDR3nt: TGTGCCAGCAGCCCAAGGACGAGCCAAGAGACCCAGTACTTC

abundance: .
d_gene: .
j_gene: TRBJ1-3
v_gene: TRBV7-2
CDR3aa: CASSLDGSSGNTMYF
CDR3nt: TGTGCCAGCAGCTTAGACGGAAGCTCCGGAAACACCATGTATTTT

abundance: many
d_gene: .
j_gene: TRBJ1-3
v_gene: TRBV5-1
CDR3aa: CASSLAGGSSGNTIYF
CDR3nt: TGCGCCAGCAGCTTGGCCGGAGGGAGCTCTGGAAACACCATATATTTT

abundance: once
d_gene: TRBD2
j_gene: TRBJ2-5
v_gene: TRBV30
CDR3aa: CAWSPSGRMQETQYF
CDR3nt: TGTGCCTGGAGCCCCAGCGGGAGGATGCAAGAGACCCAGTACTTC

abundance: .
d_gene: TRBD2
j_gene: TRBJ2-3
v_gene: TRBV9
CDR3aa: CASTRGGTRANEQYF
CDR3nt: TGTGCCAGCACCCGCGGCGGGACTAGGGCGAATGAGCAGTATTTT

abundance: .
d_gene: TRBD2
j_gene: TRBJ2-5
v_gene: TRBV24-1
CDR3aa: CATGTSGRAGETQYF
CDR3nt: TGTGCCACGGGGACTAGCGGGAGGGCCGGGGAGACCCAGTACTTC

abundance: many
d_gene: TRBD2
j_gene: TRBJ2-5
v_gene: TRBV5-1
CDR3aa: CASSLGGWGTSGQETQYF
CDR3nt: TGCGCCAGCAGCTTGGGGGGATGGGGGACTAGCGGCCAAGAGACCCAGTACTTC

abundance: .
d_gene: TRBD1
j_gene: TRBJ2-5
v_gene: TRBV15
CDR3aa: CATSRRWTGSGETQYF
CDR3nt: TGTGCCACCAGCAGGAGATGGACAGGCAGTGGCGAGACCCAGTACTTC

abundance: .
d_gene: .
j_gene: TRBJ2-3
v_gene: TRBV18
CDR3aa: CASSPSSSIKITNTQYF
CDR3nt: TGTGCCAGCTCACCATCCTCTAGTATCAAGATCACGAATACGCAGTATTTT

abundance: many
d_gene: .
j_gene: TRBJ1-5
v_gene: TRBV6-6
CDR3aa: CASSYRQNSNQPQHF
CDR3nt: TGTGCCAGCAGTTACCGCCAGAATAGCAATCAGCCCCAGCATTTT

abundance: few
d_gene: TRBD1
j_gene: TRBJ1-1
v_gene: TRBV6-5
CDR3aa: CASSNWGQGNTEAFF
CDR3nt: TGTGCCAGCAGTAACTGGGGACAGGGGAACACTGAAGCTTTCTTT

abundance: .
d_gene: .
j_gene: TRBJ2-5
v_gene: TRBV7-3
CDR3aa: CASSLLGGLEETQYF
CDR3nt: TGTGCCAGCAGCTTATTGGGGGGATTGGAAGAGACCCAGTACTTC

abundance: .
d_gene: .
j_gene: TRBJ1-4
v_gene: TRBV2
CDR3aa: CASMRTGTSNEKLFF
CDR3nt: TGTGCCAGCATGCGCACGGGGACGTCTAATGAAAAACTGTTTTTT

abundance: .
d_gene: .
j_gene: TRBJ1-1
v_gene: TRBV4-1
CDR3aa: CASSQDWGAAEAFF
CDR3nt: TGCGCCAGCAGCCAAGACTGGGGAGCTGCTGAAGCTTTCTTT

abundance: many
d_gene: .
j_gene: TRBJ2-7
v_gene: TRBV11-2
CDR3aa: CASSRGRAEQYF
CDR3nt: TGTGCCAGCAGCAGGGGCCGCGCCGAGCAGTACTTC